The 6 T cell receptor beta chains presented below share a single source sample, sequenced in a study of blood T cells in healthy people across ages. PCR was performed a second time for about 7 to 11 cycles using a sample-barcoded 5' primer and a J-beta primer mix. A single record per CDR3 protein comes from TCRdb applying MiXCR to the 5' RACE reads. The sample contains around 650,000 distinct CDR3 sequences, 32% of which appear only once. Sequencing was performed on blood. All receptors derive from a woman of 80 years or more in good health.

CDR3 nucleotides: TGTGCCAGCTCACCAGGAGGGGACAGAAACATTCAGTACTTC. Translated, it gives CASSPGGDRNIQYF. The chain is built from TRBV18 and TRBJ2-4; a weak D match, TRBD1 (7 bases). CDR3 length: 14 residues. Germline CDR1 KGHSH, CDR2 LQKENI. Trimming cost V 2 bases and J 6 bases, with 11 bases left between them.

The rearrangement joins TRBV6-5 to TRBJ1-1, with D unclear. The CDR3 consists of 14 residues. The V and J ends lost 0 bases and 3 bases respectively, with 8 bases between them. Germline V gene sequence: CDR1 MNHEY, CDR2 SVGAGI. This chain's CDR3 is CASSYSKRDTEAFF. Here the CDR3 DNA reads TGTGCCAGCAGTTACTCGAAGAGGGACACTGAAGCTTTCTTT.

This clonotype was seen repeatedly, ten times or more. The J gene is TRBJ1-2, the V gene TRBV7-2, with D hard to call. The germline gives CDR1 SGHTA, CDR2 FQGNSA. There are 14 residues in the CDR3. Trimming removed 5 bases at V and 0 bases at J, with 10 bases between. CDR3 amino acids: CASSQSFANYGYTF. As DNA, the CDR3 is TGTGCCAGCAGCCAATCTTTTGCTAACTATGGCTACACCTTC.

This clonotype was counted ten times or more. This sequence joins TRBV6-2 or TRBV6-3 and TRBJ1-2; possible D gene TRBD1, 6 bases. From germline, CDR1 is MNHEY and CDR2 SVGEGT. The V end lost 7 bases, the J end lost 2 bases, and 14 bases lay between the germline ends. The CDR3 has 14 residues. CDR3 in DNA: TGTGCCAGCACCTCCGGGACACCCAACTATGGCTACACCTTC. Translation gives CASTSGTPNYGYTF.

This clonotype was observed at least ten times. The chain joins TRBV24-1 to TRBJ2-3; D is unresolved. The V end lost 4 bases, the J end lost 0 bases, and 13 bases lay between the germline ends. The CDR3 is 16 residues long. Germline V gene sequence: CDR1 KGHDR, CDR2 SFDVKD. This CDR3 reads CATSDPANPSTDTQYF. The DNA of the CDR3 is TGTGCCACCAGTGACCCAGCCAATCCCAGCACAGATACGCAGTATTTT.

Many counts were recorded for this clonotype. This chain joins TRBV6-5 and TRBJ1-1; no definite D call. The germline V and J ends were trimmed by 7 bases and 11 bases, with 14 bases remaining between them. The CDR3 is 11 residues long. Looked up from germline, CDR1 is MNHEY and CDR2 is SVGAGI. The CDR3 DNA reads TGTGCCAGCATTGGGCCTGGAGGGGCTTTCTTT. This sequence encodes CASIGPGGAFF.